This entry describes one TCR beta chain. Its antigen is as yet unknown. The record originates from a study of T cell responses to AZD1222 COVID-19 vaccine. Study results and caveats: Across the whole spike, CD4 TCRs peaked at regions 160-218 and 743-854. It should be noted that donors were predominantly white British and more often female, and clonal diversity was possibly underestimated.

This table comes from immunoSEQ multiplex PCR, and its TCRdb copy is limited to in-frame clones, with some not included. The sample records about 130,000 clones, 90% being singletons. The germline CDR1 and CDR2 sequences are MDHEN and SYDVKM. Trimming pared 10 bases from V and 4 bases from J, leaving 16 bases between. This CDR3 has 13 residues. J is TRBJ1-2 and V is TRBV28; D possibly corresponds to TRBD1 (6 bases). The clonotype originates from an adult in good health. The specimen was peripheral blood, collected on day 0 of AZD1222 vaccination. CDR3 sequence: CATPGGGVYGYTF. CDR3 nucleotide sequence: TGTGCCACCCCAGGAGGGGGGGTCTATGGCTACACCTTC.